Presented here are 3 T cell receptor beta chains from one specimen sequenced in a study of blood T cell repertoires in COVID-19. Assay used: immunoSEQ multiplex PCR; TCRdb lists only in-frame clones, some missing. The repertoire has about 240,000 clones, around four fifths of them found once; the top ten carry roughly 1.9%. Sequences were obtained from peripheral blood. The source is a man aged 30-40 years who had recovered from COVID-19.

The chain couples TRBV5-1 to TRBJ2-2; possible D gene TRBD1, 6 bases. V dropped 2 bases and J dropped 3 bases, with 11 bases sitting between them. Germline V lookup: CDR1 SGHRS, CDR2 YFSETQ. This CDR3 contains 15 residues. The CDR3, as DNA: TGCGCCAGCAGCTTTGGACAGTCCGACACCGGGGAGCTGTTTTTT. Residues: CASSFGQSDTGELFF.

This clone occurred once. This rearrangement joins TRBV9 to TRBJ2-5; TRBD1 matches at 7 bases. Germline V gives CDR1 SGDLS, CDR2 YYNGEE. The CDR3 runs to 15 residues. After removal of 0 bases from V and 2 bases from J, the junction contained 4 bases not matched to a gene. Here the CDR3 DNA reads TGTGCCAGCAGCGTAGCTTTGGGACAGCAAGAGACCCAGTACTTC. Translation gives CASSVALGQQETQYF.

The chain links TRBV18 to TRBJ2-7, with D perhaps matching TRBD1 (5 bases). Trimming took off 2 bases at V and 5 bases at J, with 13 bases between the two ends. The CDR3 runs to 14 residues. Per the germline V gene, CDR1 is KGHSH and CDR2 is LQKENI. The CDR3 coding sequence is TGTGCCAGCTCACCAATCCAGGGCGGCAACGAGCAGTACTTC. Its translation is CASSPIQGGNEQYF.